This TCR beta chain was found in a study of T cell responses to AZD1222 COVID-19 vaccine. Comments on this clone: Its cognate antigen is unknown.

General study findings and limits: Among those given AZD1222, only five or six were seropositive at baseline.

Germline loops: CDR1 ENHRY, CDR2 SYGVKD. The CDR3 contains 13 residues. V dropped 10 bases and J dropped 4 bases, with 14 bases sitting between them. Only in-frame clones appear in the TCRdb table, and some are missing; sequencing was by immunoSEQ multiplex PCR. The table has 150,000 to 180,000 clones, 90% to 95% seen once. V usage is TRBV10-3 and J usage is TRBJ2-1; either TRBD1 or TRBD2 may fit D (5 bases each). This receptor was taken from an adult who received the AZD1222 COVID-19 vaccine. The sample was peripheral blood, taken 28 days after the second AZD1222 dose. Here the CDR3 reads CATAGTPYNEQFF. CDR3 sequence (DNA): TGTGCCACCGCAGGGACCCCGTACAATGAGCAGTTCTTC.